The T cell receptor (beta chain) described here comes from a study of T cells in Graves' hyperthyroidism and ophthalmopathy. This CDR3 region has 15 residues. The junction had 11 bases not matched to a gene; V was cut back by 5 bases and J by 8 bases. Per germline, CDR1 SEHNR and CDR2 FQNEAQ (reference sequence). This clonotype was detected many times. Clinical symptoms, serum thyroxine and TRAb, thyroid ultrasound and orbital computed tomography together formed the diagnostic basis. RNA transcripts gave rise to amplified TCR beta CDR3 regions. First-round RT-PCR targeting the TCR CDR3 was performed with the HTBI primer set. TCRdb re-derived calls from the multiplex PCR reads in MiXCR, one entry per CDR3 protein. The data show about 700,000 distinct CDR3 sequences, with 12% to 15% seen just once and roughly 10% held by the top ten.

The sample consisted of blood. This clonotype was sampled from a woman under 30 with Graves' hyperthyroidism. J is TRBJ2-4 and V is TRBV7-9; 8 bases are shared with TRBD2. Here the CDR3 DNA reads TGTGCCAGCAGCCCCCCACCGGGACTAGATCACATTCAGTACTTC. Encoded protein: CASSPPPGLDHIQYF.